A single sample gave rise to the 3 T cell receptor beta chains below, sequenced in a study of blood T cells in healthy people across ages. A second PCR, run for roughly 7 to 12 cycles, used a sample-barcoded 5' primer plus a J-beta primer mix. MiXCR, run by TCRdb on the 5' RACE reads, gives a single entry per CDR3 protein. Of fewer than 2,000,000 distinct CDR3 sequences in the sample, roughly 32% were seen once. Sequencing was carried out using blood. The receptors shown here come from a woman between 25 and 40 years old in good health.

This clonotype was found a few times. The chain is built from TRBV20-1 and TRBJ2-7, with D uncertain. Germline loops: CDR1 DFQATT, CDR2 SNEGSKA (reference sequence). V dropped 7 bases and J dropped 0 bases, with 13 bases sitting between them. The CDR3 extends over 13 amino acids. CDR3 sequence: CSVRIPSSYEQYF. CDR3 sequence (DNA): TGCAGTGTACGCATTCCAAGCTCCTACGAGCAGTACTTC.

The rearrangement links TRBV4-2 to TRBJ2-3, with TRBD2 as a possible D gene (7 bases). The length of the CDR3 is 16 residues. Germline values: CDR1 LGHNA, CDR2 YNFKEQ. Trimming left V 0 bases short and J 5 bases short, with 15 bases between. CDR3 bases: TGTGCCAGCAGCCAAGATAGTGGGGGGGCGGAAGATACGCAGTATTTT. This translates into CASSQDSGGAEDTQYF.

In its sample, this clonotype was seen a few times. In DNA form, the CDR3 reads TGTGCCAGCAGCGTAGAGGGACTAGCGGGGGGGAGCACAGATACGCAGTATTTT. Translation gives CASSVEGLAGGSTDTQYF. This chain links TRBV9 with TRBJ2-3; 16 bases align to TRBD2. The CDR3 is 18 residues long. CDR1 is SGDLS and CDR2 is YYNGEE in the germline V gene. Germline trimming cut 0 bases from V and 0 bases from J; bases unmatched to any gene: 1. Full variable domain (missing parts from reference TRBV9 and TRBJ2-3): DSGVTQTPKHLITATGQRVTLRCSPRSGDLSVYWYQQSLDQGLQFLIQYYNGEERAKGNILERFSAQQFPDLHSELNLSSLELGDSALYFCASSVEGLAGGSTDTQYFGPGTRLTVL.